This note documents a single T cell receptor beta chain sequence. This entry belongs to a study of T cells in Graves' hyperthyroidism and ophthalmopathy. TCR beta CDR3 regions were amplified from RNA. First-round RT-PCR of the TCR CDR3 relied on the HTBI primer set. TCRdb passed the multiplex PCR reads through MiXCR, listing each CDR3 protein once. The profile shows 94,000 or so distinct CDR3 sequences, over 50% of them singletons. The TCR sequence derives from a woman between 35 and 50 years old with Graves' hyperthyroidism. The sequenced sample consisted of blood.

The CDR3 sequence: CASSGPHQETQYF. CDR3 coding DNA: TGTGCCAGCAGCGGACCTCACCAAGAGACCCAGTACTTC. The rearrangement joins TRBV5-6 to TRBJ2-5, with unresolved D. Per the germline V gene, CDR1 is SGHDT and CDR2 is YYEEEE. The V gene lost 4 bases and the J gene lost 0 bases, with 7 bases spanning the gap. CDR3 length equals 13 residues.